This T cell receptor beta chain derives from a study of siplizumab effects on memory and regulatory T cells. Study-level results: Naive T cell populations appeared to exhibit greater diversity than memory cells and appeared to be major alloresponse contributors. Tregs that proliferated in siplizumab cultures did not have their suppressive function confirmed. The Treg-derived share of mappable alloreactive CD4+ clones averaged about 69% with siplizumab and approximately 30% in controls.

This clone has a handful of counts. Its antigen is as yet unknown. The V segment lost 2 bases and the J segment 0 bases; nucleotides outside the gene matches: 6. This CDR3 is 16 amino acids long. Germline assignment: CDR1 SGHKS and CDR2 YYEKEE (reference sequence). Assay used: immunoSEQ multiplex PCR; TCRdb lists only in-frame clones, some missing. Of roughly 9,200 clones in the sample, around 40% are singletons; the top ten hold 8.6%. The mixed lymphocyte reaction cells were grown together in coculture at 37°C for 5 to 6 days. The chain recombines TRBV5-5 with TRBJ2-7, with 9 positions matching TRBD1. The sequenced sample consisted of CFSE-low (dividing) CD4+ T cells sorted from an allogeneic mixed lymphocyte reaction. This clonotype was sampled from a human donor in good health; the cells came from an allogeneic mixed lymphocyte reaction. CDR3 DNA: TGTGCCAGCAGCTTCACAGGGGGCTATTCCTCCTACGAGCAGTACTTC. It specifies CASSFTGGYSSYEQYF.